A single T cell receptor beta chain is shown here with its context. What it binds is not known. The data belong to a study of T cell responses to AZD1222 COVID-19 vaccine. V was clipped by 4 bases and J by 1 base, with 11 bases between them. Germline V gene data show CDR1 as SGHKS and CDR2 as YYEKEE (reference sequence). CDR3 length: 14 residues. Repertoires were generated with immunoSEQ multiplex PCR, while TCRdb's copy carries only in-frame clones and drops some. The sample yields 90,000 to 150,000 clones, 87% seen once. General study findings and limits: Reports say nearly half of spike-specific TCRs go after unmutated variant regions. CD4 TCRs covered the whole spike, strongest at regions 160-218 and 743-854. Only a handful of people who got AZD1222 tested seropositive at baseline.

Timing groups of about 4 and about 12 weeks for second doses were pooled. The gene calls are TRBV5-5 and TRBJ1-1; D gene unclear. This clonotype was sampled from an adult who received the AZD1222 COVID-19 vaccine. Sample: peripheral blood, taken 28 days after the second AZD1222 dose. The CDR3 region has the DNA TGTGCCAGCAGCCCAAGGTTCGGGAACACTGAAGCTTTCTTT. Amino acid sequence: CASSPRFGNTEAFF.